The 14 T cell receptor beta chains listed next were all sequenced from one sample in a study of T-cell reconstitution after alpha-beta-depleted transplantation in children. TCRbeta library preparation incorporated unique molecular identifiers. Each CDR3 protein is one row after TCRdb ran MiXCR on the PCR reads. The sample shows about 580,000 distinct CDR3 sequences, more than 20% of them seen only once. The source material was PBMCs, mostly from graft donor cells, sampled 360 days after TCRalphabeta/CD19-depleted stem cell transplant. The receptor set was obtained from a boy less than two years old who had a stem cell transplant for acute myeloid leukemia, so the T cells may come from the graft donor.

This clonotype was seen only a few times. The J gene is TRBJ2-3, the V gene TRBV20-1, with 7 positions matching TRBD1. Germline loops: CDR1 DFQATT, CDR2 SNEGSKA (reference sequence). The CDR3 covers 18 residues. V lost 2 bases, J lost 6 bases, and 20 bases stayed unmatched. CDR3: CSARPERGRYLTTDTQYF. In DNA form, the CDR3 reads TGCAGTGCTAGACCTGAAAGGGGGCGATACCTCACCACGGATACGCAGTATTTT.

As DNA, the CDR3 is TGTGCCATCAGTGAGGGGGCGACCCTCTGCGAGCAGTACTTC. This codes for CAISEGATLCEQYF. This rearrangement joins TRBV10-3 to TRBJ2-7; D perhaps matches TRBD1 (5 bases). CDR1 is ENHRY, CDR2 SYGVKD, per germline. The CDR3 has 14 residues. Trimming took 2 bases from V and 6 from J, leaving 14 bases between them.

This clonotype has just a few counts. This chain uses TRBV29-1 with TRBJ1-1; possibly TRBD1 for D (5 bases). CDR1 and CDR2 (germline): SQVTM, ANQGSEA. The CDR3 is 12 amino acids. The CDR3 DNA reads TGCAGTGGGACCCCTCGAACGACTGAAGCTTTCTTT. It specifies CSGTPRTTEAFF.

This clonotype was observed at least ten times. CDR3 loop: CASSLRWLRSGNTIYF. In nucleotides, the CDR3 is TGTGCCAGCAGTTTACGGTGGCTCCGCTCTGGAAACACCATATATTTT. The rearrangement links TRBV12-3 or TRBV12-4 to TRBJ1-3; D gene uncertain. V was trimmed by 2 bases and J by 0 bases, leaving 11 bases between them. The CDR3 has 16 amino acids.

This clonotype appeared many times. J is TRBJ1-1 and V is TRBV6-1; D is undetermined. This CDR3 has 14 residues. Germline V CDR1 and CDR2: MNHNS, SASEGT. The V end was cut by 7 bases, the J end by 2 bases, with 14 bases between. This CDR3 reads CASKMRQTNTEAFF. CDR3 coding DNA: TGTGCCAGCAAGATGAGGCAGACAAACACTGAAGCTTTCTTT.

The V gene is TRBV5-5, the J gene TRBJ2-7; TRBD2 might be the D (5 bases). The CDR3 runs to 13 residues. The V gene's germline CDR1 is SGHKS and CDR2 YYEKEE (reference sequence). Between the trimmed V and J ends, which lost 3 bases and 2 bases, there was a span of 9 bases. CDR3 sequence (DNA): TGTGCCAGCAGCTCGCTAGCAACCTACGAGCAGTACGTC. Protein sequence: CASSSLATYEQYV.

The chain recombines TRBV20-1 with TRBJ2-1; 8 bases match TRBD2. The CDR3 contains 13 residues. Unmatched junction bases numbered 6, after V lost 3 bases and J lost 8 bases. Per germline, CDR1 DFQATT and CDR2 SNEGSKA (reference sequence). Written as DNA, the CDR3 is TGCAGTGCTAGTAGCGGGGATATGCATGAGCAGTTCTTC. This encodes CSASSGDMHEQFF.

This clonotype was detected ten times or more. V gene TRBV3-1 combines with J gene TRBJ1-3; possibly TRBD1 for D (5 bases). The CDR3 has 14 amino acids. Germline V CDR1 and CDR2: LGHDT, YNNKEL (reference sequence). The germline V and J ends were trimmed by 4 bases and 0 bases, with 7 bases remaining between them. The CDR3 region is CASSPTGSGNTIYF. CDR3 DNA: TGTGCCAGCAGCCCCACAGGCTCTGGAAACACCATATATTTT.

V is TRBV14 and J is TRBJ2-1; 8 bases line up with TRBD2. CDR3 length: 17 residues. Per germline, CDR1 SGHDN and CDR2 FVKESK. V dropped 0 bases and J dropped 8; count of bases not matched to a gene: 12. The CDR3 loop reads CASSQDLSRGGYDEQFF. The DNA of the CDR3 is TGTGCCAGCAGCCAAGATCTATCTCGGGGGGGGTACGATGAGCAGTTCTTC.

CDR3 loop: CASSEGQGSFEQYV. CDR3 bases: TGCGCCAGCAGTGAGGGACAGGGAAGCTTCGAGCAGTACGTC. J is TRBJ2-7 and V is TRBV10-2; 8 bases are a match to TRBD1. The V segment lost 2 bases and the J segment 6 bases; nucleotides outside the gene matches: 6. Germline CDR1 is WSHSY and CDR2 is SAAADI. This CDR3 has 14 residues.

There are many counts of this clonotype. CDR3 in amino acids: CATSDLQERGTDTQYF. The CDR3 nucleotides are TGTGCCACCAGTGATTTGCAGGAGAGGGGCACAGATACGCAGTATTTT. The V gene is TRBV24-1, the J gene TRBJ2-3; tentative D call: TRBD2 (5 bases). The CDR3 spans 16 residues. V was cut by 0 bases and J by 1 base, with 10 bases left in between. Germline values: CDR1 KGHDR, CDR2 SFDVKD.

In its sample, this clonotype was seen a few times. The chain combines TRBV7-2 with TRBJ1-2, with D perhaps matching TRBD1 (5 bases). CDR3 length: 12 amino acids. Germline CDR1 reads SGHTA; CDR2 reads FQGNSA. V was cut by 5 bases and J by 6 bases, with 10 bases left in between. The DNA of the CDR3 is TGTGCCAGCAGCCTCCAAGGGGATGGCTACACCTTC. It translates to CASSLQGDGYTF.

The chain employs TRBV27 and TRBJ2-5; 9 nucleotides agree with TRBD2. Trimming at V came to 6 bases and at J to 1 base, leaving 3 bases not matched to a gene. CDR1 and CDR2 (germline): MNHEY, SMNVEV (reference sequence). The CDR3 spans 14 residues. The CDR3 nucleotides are TGTGCCAGCAGCAGGACTAGCGCCCAAGAGACCCAGTACTTC. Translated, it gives CASSRTSAQETQYF.

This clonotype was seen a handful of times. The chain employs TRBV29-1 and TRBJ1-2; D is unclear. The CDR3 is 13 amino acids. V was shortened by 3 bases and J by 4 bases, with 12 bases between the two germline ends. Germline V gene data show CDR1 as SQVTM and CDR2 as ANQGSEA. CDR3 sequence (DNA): TGCAGCGTTGAGGAGGAAGCTGGCTATGGCTACACCTTC. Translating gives CSVEEEAGYGYTF.